This T cell receptor beta chain was sequenced for a study of CD8 T cells in Susac syndrome. Sequencing of TCR beta was performed on blood CD8+ T cells and on blood CD4+ T cells. Purification of the CD8+ and CD4+ T cells relied on negative isolation, and TEMRA cells underwent FACS enrichment. The ends were cut back, 4 bases at V and 7 bases at J, with 15 bases in the middle. CDR1 LGHDT and CDR2 YNNKEL come from the germline V gene (reference sequence). The CDR3 length is 14 residues. Random hexamers were used to reverse transcribe an amount of roughly 0.45 to 1 ug RNA. TCRdb passed the immunoSEQ multiplex PCR reads through MiXCR, listing each CDR3 protein once. The sample has 100,000 to 150,000 distinct CDR3 sequences, 90% to 95% seen once.

Sequenced sample: CD4+ T cells from PBMCs. This clonotype was sampled from a human donor in good health. The rearrangement links TRBV3-1 to TRBJ2-3, with D perhaps matching TRBD2 (6 bases). The DNA for the CDR3 is TGTGCCAGCAGCCCTACGGTGACTAGAAATACGCAGTATTTT. It specifies CASSPTVTRNTQYF.